This T cell receptor (beta chain) was captured by sequencing in a study of blood T cell repertoires in COVID-19. With 2 bases clipped from V and 8 bases from J, the junction kept 4 bases outside the gene matches. The CDR3 has 14 amino acids. Germline V gives CDR1 SGHTA, CDR2 FQGTGA. Original handling: Estimates of nucleated cell counts were drawn from the amplification of reference gene primers. Method: immunoSEQ multiplex PCR; TCRdb's copy keeps in-frame clones and lacks some. V and J calls and clone size are copied from that table; D and trimming were computed from the DNA. The profile covers approximately 260,000 clones, with roughly four fifths appearing a single time and around 3.6% taken by the ten largest. Study members were between roughly 18 and 89 years old and lived in 24 US regions. Researchers sorted participants into cohorts using their self-reported clinical history.

The sample taken for sequencing was PBMCs or T cells enriched from blood (not recorded which). The TCR comes from a man between 50 and 59 years old who had recovered from COVID-19. J is TRBJ1-2 and V is TRBV7-3; 11 bases line up with TRBD1. The CDR3 spells CASSLAGTGGGYTF. CDR3 bases: TGTGCCAGCAGCTTAGCCGGGACAGGGGGAGGCTACACCTTC. Combining the CDR3 with reference TRBV7-3 and TRBJ1-2 gives the whole variable domain GAGVSQTPSNKVTEKGKYVELRCDPISGHTALYWYRQSLGQGPEFLIYFQGTGAADDSGLPNDRFFAVRPEGSVSTLKIQRTERGDSAVYLCASSLAGTGGGYTFGSGTRLTVV.